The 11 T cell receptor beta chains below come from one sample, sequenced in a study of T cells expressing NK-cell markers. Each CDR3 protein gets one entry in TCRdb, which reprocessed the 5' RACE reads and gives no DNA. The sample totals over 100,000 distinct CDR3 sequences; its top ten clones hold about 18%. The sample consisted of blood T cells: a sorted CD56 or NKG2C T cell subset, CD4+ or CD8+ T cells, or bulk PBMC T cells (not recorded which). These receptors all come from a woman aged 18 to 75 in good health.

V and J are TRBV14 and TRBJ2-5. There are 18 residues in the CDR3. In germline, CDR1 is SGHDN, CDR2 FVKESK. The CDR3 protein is CASSSLSESIGWQETQYF.

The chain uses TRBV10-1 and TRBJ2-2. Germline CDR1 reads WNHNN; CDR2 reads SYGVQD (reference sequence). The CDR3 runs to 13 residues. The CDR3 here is CASSESGSGELFF.

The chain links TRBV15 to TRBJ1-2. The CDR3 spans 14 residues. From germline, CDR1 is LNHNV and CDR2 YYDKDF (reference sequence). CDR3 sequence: CATSGVGVYYGYTF. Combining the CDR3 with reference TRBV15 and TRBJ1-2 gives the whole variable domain DAMVIQNPRYQVTQFGKPVTLSCSQTLNHNVMYWYQQKSSQAPKLLFHYYDKDFNNEADTPDNFQSRRPNTSFCFLDIRSPGLGDTAMYLCATSGVGVYYGYTFGSGTRLTVV.

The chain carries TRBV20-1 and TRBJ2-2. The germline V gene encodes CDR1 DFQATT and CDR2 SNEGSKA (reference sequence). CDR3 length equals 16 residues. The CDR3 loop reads CSARDIGYTNTGELFF.

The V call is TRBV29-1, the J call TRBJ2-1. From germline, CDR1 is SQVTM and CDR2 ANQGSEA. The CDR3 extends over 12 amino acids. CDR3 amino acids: CSVADRPYEQFF.

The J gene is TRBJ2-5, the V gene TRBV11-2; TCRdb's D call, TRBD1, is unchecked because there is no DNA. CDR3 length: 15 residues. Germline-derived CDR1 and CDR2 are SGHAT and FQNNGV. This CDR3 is CASSFAGGASETQYF.

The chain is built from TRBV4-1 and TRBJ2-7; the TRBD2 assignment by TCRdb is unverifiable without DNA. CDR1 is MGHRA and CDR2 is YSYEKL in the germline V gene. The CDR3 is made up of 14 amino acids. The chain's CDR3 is CASSFYPEGYEQYF.

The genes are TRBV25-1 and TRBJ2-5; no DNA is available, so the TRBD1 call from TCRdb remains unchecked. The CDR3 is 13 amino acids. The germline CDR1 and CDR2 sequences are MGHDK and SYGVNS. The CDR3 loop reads CASKGQGEETQYF.

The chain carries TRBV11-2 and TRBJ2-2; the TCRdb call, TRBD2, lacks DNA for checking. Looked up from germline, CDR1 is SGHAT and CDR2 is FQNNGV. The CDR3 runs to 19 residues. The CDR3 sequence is CASSLDLGLAEALTGELFF.

CDR3 in amino acids: CASSFPGFPGELFF. The rearrangement links TRBV6-5 to TRBJ2-2; TCRdb's D call of TRBD1 is untestable without DNA. The CDR3 has 14 amino acids. CDR1 and CDR2 from the germline V gene are MNHEY and SVGAGI.

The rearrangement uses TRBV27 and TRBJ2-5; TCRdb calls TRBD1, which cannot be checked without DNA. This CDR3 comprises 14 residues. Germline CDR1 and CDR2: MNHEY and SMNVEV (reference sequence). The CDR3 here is CASSLAGPGETQYF.